This TCR beta chain was obtained from a study of a mutant IDH1 vaccine in newly diagnosed glioma. Profiled with immunoSEQ multiplex PCR; TCRdb holds only in-frame clones, not every one. The sample lists about 26,000 clones, over 80% occurring once. This clone came up once. Its antigen remains unidentified. Regarding time point: week 35, safety follow-up. What each vaccine dose contained was 300 ug of mutant IDH1 20-mer peptide, accompanied by topical imiquimod. With 3 bases removed from V and 3 bases from J, the gap between germline ends came to 9 bases. Per the germline V gene, CDR1 is SGDLS and CDR2 is YYNGEE. The CDR3 length is 13 residues.

The sequence came from a man aged 25 to 40 with glioma. The specimen was PBMCs, collected from a glioma patient whose treatment included an IDH1 peptide vaccine. The rearrangement uses TRBV9 and TRBJ1-1; D is unclear. Here the CDR3 DNA reads TGTGCCAGCAGCGGGGGAGGGTACACTGAAGCTTTCTTT. The encoded protein is CASSGGGYTEAFF.